The sequence of this TCR beta chain was determined in a study of metastatic and nonmetastatic thyroid tumors. Whole-study context: Repertoire data that came from the blood and tumor or nodule tissue of malignant and benign thyroid patients were compared.

This clone appeared a few times. Its antigen is unidentified. Patients underwent thyroid surgery, and none had received any treatment before it. Original analysis: Clinicopathological groups of papillary thyroid cancer showed CDR3 differences that were used to build a distant-metastasis classifier. From the PCR reads, TCRdb re-called clones with MiXCR. The V and J calls and clone size come from TCRdb's table, not from the authors' own analysis. The repertoire consists of around 26,000 clones, with 20% occurring once and the leading ten covering less than 4.5%. Losses at the gene ends were 6 bases for V and 0 bases for J; bases not matched to a gene: 3. This CDR3 has 15 amino acids. Germline CDR1 is MNHNS and CDR2 is SASEGT. Notes on the study in general: Within blood and tumor, benign nodules reportedly had significantly lower TCR beta diversity than malignant thyroid tumors did.

The chain combines TRBV6-1 with TRBJ2-2, with TRBD1 matching 8 bases. The specimen sequenced was adjacent normal tissue. The TCR was taken from a female donor with papillary thyroid cancer or a benign thyroid nodule (not recorded which). Some clones in this sample may be carry-over from other donors' samples. CDR3 nucleotides: TGTGCCAGCAGGGAACAGGGGGCGAACACCGGGGAGCTGTTTTTT. It codes for CASREQGANTGELFF.